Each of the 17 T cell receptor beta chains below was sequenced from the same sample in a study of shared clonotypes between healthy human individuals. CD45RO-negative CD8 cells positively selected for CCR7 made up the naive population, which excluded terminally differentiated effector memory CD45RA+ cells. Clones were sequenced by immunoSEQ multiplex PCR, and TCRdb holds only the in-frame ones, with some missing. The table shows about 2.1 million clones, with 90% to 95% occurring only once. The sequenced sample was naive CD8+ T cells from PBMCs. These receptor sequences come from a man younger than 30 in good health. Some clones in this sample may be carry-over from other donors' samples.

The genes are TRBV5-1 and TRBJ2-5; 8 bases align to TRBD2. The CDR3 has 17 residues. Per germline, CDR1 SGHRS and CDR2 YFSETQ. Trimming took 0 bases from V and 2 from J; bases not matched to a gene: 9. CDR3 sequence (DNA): TGCGCCAGCAGCTTGGCCATGGTTACTAGCGGACAAGAGACCCAGTACTTC. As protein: CASSLAMVTSGQETQYF.

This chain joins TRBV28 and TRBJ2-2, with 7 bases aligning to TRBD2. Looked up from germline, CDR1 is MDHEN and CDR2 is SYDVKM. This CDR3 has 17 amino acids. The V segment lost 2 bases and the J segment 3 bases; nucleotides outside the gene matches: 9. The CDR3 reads CASSLSGEGPDTGELFF. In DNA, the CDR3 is TGTGCCAGCAGTTTAAGTGGGGAGGGCCCAGACACCGGGGAGCTGTTTTTT. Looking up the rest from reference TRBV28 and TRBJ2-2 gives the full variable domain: DVKVTQSSRYLVKRTGEKVFLECVQDMDHENMFWYRQDPGLGLRLIYFSYDVKMKEKGDIPEGYSVSREKKERFSLILESASTNQTSMYLCASSLSGEGPDTGELFFGEGSRLTVL.

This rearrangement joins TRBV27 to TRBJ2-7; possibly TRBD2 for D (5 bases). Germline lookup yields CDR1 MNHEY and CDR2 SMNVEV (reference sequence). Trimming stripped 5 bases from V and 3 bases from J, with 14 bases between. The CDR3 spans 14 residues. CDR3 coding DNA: TGTGCCAGCAGTCCCGGGGTCGCTCTCTACGAGCAGTACTTC. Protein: CASSPGVALYEQYF.

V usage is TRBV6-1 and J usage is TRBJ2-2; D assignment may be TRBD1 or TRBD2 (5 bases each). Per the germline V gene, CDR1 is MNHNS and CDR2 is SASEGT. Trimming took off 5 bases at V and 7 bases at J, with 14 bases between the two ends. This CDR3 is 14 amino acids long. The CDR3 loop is CASSPSRGDGELFF. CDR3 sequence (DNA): TGTGCCAGCAGTCCCAGTCGAGGGGACGGGGAGCTGTTTTTT.

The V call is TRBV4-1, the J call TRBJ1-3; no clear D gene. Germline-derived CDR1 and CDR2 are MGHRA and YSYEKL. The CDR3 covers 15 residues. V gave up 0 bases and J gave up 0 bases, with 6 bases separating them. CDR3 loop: CASSQDTTSGNTIYF. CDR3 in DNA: TGCGCCAGCAGCCAAGACACCACCTCTGGAAACACCATATATTTT.

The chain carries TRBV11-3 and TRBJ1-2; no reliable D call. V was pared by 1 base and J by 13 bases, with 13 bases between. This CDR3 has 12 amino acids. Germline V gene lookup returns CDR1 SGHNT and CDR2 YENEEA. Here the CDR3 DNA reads TGTGCCAGCAGCTTAGTGTCGAACAAGGCCACCTTC. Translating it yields CASSLVSNKATF.

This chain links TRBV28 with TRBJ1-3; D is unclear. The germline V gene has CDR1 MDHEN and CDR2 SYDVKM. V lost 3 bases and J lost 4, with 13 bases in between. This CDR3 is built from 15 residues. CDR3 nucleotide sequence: TGTGCCAGCAGTTTCTATGGACCCGCGGGAAACACCATATATTTT. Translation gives CASSFYGPAGNTIYF. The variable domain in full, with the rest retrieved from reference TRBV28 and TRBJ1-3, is DVKVTQSSRYLVKRTGEKVFLECVQDMDHENMFWYRQDPGLGLRLIYFSYDVKMKEKGDIPEGYSVSREKKERFSLILESASTNQTSMYLCASSFYGPAGNTIYFGEGSWLTVV.

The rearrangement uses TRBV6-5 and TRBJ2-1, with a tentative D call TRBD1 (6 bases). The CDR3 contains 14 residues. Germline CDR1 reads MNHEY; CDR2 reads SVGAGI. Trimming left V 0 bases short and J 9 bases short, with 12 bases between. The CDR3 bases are TGTGCCAGCAGTTACTCGGACCTCAGGGGTGAGCAGTTCTTC. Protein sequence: CASSYSDLRGEQFF.

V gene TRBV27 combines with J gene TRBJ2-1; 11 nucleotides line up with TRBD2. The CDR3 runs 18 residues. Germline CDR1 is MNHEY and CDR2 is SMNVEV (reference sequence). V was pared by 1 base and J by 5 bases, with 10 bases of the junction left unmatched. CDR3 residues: CASSLYIGGLADHNEQFF. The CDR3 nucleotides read TGTGCCAGCAGTTTATATATCGGGGGACTAGCGGACCACAATGAGCAGTTCTTC.

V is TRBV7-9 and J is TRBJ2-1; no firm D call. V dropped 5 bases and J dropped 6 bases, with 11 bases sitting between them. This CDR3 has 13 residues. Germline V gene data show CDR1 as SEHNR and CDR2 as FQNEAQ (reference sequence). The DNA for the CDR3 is TGTGCCAGCAGCCATGGATGGGGCAATGAGCAGTTCTTC. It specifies CASSHGWGNEQFF. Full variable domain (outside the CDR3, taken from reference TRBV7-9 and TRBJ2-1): DTGVSQNPRHKITKRGQNVTFRCDPISEHNRLYWYRQTLGQGPEFLTYFQNEAQLEKSRLLSDRFSAERPKGSFSTLEIQRTEQGDSAMYLCASSHGWGNEQFFGPGTRLTVL.

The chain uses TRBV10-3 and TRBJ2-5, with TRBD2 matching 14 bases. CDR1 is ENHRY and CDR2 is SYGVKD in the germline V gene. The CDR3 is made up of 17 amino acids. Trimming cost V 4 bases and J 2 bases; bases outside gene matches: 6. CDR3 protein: CAISGGLAGGSQETQYF. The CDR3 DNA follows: TGTGCCATCAGTGGCGGACTAGCGGGAGGATCGCAAGAGACCCAGTACTTC.

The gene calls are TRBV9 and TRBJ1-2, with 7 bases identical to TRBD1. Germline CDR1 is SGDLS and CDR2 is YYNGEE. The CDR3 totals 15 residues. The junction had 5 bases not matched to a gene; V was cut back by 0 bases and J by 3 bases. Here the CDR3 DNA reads TGTGCCAGCAGCGTAGGAAGACAGGGAGACTATGGCTACACCTTC. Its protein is CASSVGRQGDYGYTF.

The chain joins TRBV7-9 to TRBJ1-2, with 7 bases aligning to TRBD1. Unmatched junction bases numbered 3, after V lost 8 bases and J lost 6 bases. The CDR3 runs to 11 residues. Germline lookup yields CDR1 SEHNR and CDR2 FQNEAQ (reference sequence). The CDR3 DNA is TGTGCCAGCGGAGGACAGGATGGCTACACCTTC. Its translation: CASGGQDGYTF. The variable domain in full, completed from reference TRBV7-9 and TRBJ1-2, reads DTGVSQNPRHKITKRGQNVTFRCDPISEHNRLYWYRQTLGQGPEFLTYFQNEAQLEKSRLLSDRFSAERPKGSFSTLEIQRTEQGDSAMYLCASGGQDGYTFGSGTRLTVV.

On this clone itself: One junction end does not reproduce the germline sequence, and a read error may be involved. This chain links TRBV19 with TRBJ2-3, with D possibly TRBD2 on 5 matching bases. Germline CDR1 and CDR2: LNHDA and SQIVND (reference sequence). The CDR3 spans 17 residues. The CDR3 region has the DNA TGTGCCAGTAGTGCGACTGTCGCTGAGGGCCCAGCAAGCTACGAGATCTTT. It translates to CASSATVAEGPASYEIF.

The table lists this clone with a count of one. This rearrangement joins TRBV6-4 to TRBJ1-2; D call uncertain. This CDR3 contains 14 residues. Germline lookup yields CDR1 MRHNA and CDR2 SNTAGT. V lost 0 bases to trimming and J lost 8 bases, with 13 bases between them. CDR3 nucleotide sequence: TGTGCCAGCAGTGACTCGAAGGAGGCGGGCGGCTACACCTTC. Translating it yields CASSDSKEAGGYTF.

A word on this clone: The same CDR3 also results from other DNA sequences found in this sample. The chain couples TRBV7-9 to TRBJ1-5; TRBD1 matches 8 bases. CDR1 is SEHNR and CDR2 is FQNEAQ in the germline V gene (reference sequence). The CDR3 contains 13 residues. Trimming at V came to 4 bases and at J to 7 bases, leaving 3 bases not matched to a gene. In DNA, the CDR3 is TGTGCCAGCAGCTCAGGGGGCGGCCAGCCCCAGCATTTT. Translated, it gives CASSSGGGQPQHF.

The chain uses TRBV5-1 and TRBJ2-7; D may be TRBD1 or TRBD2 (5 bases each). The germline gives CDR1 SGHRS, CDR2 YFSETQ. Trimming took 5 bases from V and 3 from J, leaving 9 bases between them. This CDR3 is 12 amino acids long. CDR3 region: CASSWDHYEQYF. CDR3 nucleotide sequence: TGCGCCAGCAGTTGGGACCACTACGAGCAGTACTTC.